These 3 T cell receptor beta chains were all obtained from the same sample, sequenced in a study of PD-1 blockade in classical Hodgkin lymphoma. The method was immunoSEQ multiplex PCR; TCRdb's version includes in-frame clones alone and lacks a portion of them. Among 50,000 to 75,000 clones listed, 88% were seen once. No patient escaped relapse after autologous stem cell transplantation, and brentuximab vedotin exposure varied. The sample consisted of peripheral blood mononuclear cells (PBMCs), taken before the second cycle of nivolumab. These TCRs come from a human donor with classical Hodgkin lymphoma.

The chain combines TRBV19 with TRBJ1-5; TRBD1 might be the D (5 bases). In germline, CDR1 is LNHDA, CDR2 SQIVND (reference sequence). The CDR3 covers 15 residues. V was trimmed by 6 bases and J by 7 bases, leaving 19 bases between them. In DNA, the CDR3 is TGTGCCAGTAGCCCTGCGGCAGGGTTCGGCCAGCCCCAGCATTTT. Amino acid sequence: CASSPAAGFGQPQHF.

The chain combines TRBV7-9 with TRBJ1-2; D is possibly TRBD1 (5 bases). The CDR3 runs 13 residues. Germline CDR1 SEHNR, CDR2 FQNEAQ (reference sequence). V lost 3 bases and J lost 8, with 13 bases in between. In DNA form, the CDR3 reads TGTGCCAGCAGCTTGGGTCAGGGAGGGGGCTACACCTTC. This sequence encodes CASSLGQGGGYTF.

The chain combines TRBV7-9 with TRBJ1-1, with 7 positions matching TRBD1. The CDR3 spans 15 residues. The V and J ends lost 3 bases and 0 bases, in that order; junction bases with no gene match: 4. The germline gives CDR1 SEHNR, CDR2 FQNEAQ (reference sequence). CDR3 protein: CASSFSTGLNTEAFF. The CDR3, as DNA: TGTGCCAGCAGCTTCTCGACAGGGCTGAACACTGAAGCTTTCTTT.